This paragraph reports one T cell receptor (beta chain). The data derive from a study of T-cell memory formation after mild COVID-19. TCRdb reprocessed the 5' RACE reads via MiXCR and lists one record per CDR3 protein. The data contain 140,000 to 150,000 distinct CDR3 sequences, roughly a quarter of them singletons. This TCR came from an adult woman who had mild COVID-19 (a few samples of this study predate the infection). Cell type and time point are not known. Material for sequencing was PBMCs or a T cell subset sorted from them (not recorded which).

CDR3 DNA: TGTGCCAGCAGCTTAGGGACTAACTCCTACGAGCAGTACTTC. Residues: CASSLGTNSYEQYF. This chain links TRBV7-6 with TRBJ2-7; D is perhaps TRBD2 (6 bases). The CDR3 is made up of 14 amino acids. Trimming cost V 1 base and J 0 bases, with 7 bases left between them. The V gene's germline CDR1 is SGHVS and CDR2 FNYEAQ. The complete variable domain, with remaining parts taken from reference TRBV7-6 and TRBJ2-7, reads GAGVSQSPRYKVTKRGQDVALRCDPISGHVSLYWYRQALGQGPEFLTYFNYEAQQDKSGLPNDRFSAERPEGSISTLTIQRTEQRDSAMYRCASSLGTNSYEQYFGPGTRLTVT.